Listed below are T cell receptor beta chains from one sample, sequenced in a study of T cell responses to AZD1222 COVID-19 vaccine. Assay used: immunoSEQ multiplex PCR; TCRdb lists only in-frame clones, some missing. The table includes about 57,000 clones, approximately 83% detected once. Specimen: peripheral blood, collected on day 0 of AZD1222 vaccination. The receptors shown here come from an adult in good health. The CDR3 runs from the conserved cysteine through the conserved F or W. A D gene is named only where the DNA matches it firmly. A clone size is listed for some rows: how often the clone was seen (once, few, many), or a class if it is expanded.

>.|TRBV30|TRBJ1-2|.
TGTGCCTGGAGTCGGACGGCCCGGGCTTTTGTGGAAGGCTACACCTTC
CAWSRTARAFVEGYTF
>.|TRBV12-5|TRBJ2-1|TRBD2
TGTGCTAGTGGTAGACATAGGACTAGCGAAATCCCCTACAATGAGCAGTTCTTC
CASGRHRTSEIPYNEQFF
>.|TRBV7-2|TRBJ1-5|TRBD1
TGTGCCAGCAGCCTAACAGGACAGGGATATCAGCCCCAGCATTTT
CASSLTGQGYQPQHF
>many|TRBV6-4|TRBJ2-2|TRBD1
TGTGCCAGCAGGGCAGGGGGCGAGGACACCGGGGAGCTGTTTTTT
CASRAGGEDTGELFF
>.|TRBV5-4|TRBJ2-1|TRBD2
TGCGGCACTAGCGGGAGCGCCCTTTCGGATGAGCAGTTCTTC
CGTSGSALSDEQFF
>.|TRBV28|TRBJ1-2|.
TGTGCCAGCAGTTTGGGGGATGGCTACACCTTC
CASSLGDGYTF
>few|TRBV7-7|TRBJ2-3|TRBD2
TGTGCTAGCAGCTTGGGGAGGGCAGATACGCAGTATTTT
CASSLGRADTQYF
>.|TRBV25-1|TRBJ1-2|.
TGTGCCAGCAGTGAATCCGCGGTGGGGGGAGTGAAAGGCTACACCTTC
CASSESAVGGVKGYTF
>.|TRBV9|TRBJ2-1|TRBD2
TGTGCCAGCAGCGCAGGGACTAGCGGAAACAATGAGCAGTTCTTC
CASSAGTSGNNEQFF
>.|TRBV27|TRBJ2-2|.
TGTGCCAGCAGTTTTTCCGGGACATTGGCCGGGGAGCTGTTTTTT
CASSFSGTLAGELFF
>.|TRBV19|TRBJ1-5|.
TGTGCCAGTAAAGACAGCCAAGGGCATCAGCCCCAGCATTTT
CASKDSQGHQPQHF
>once|TRBV3-1/TRBV3-2|TRBJ2-2|.
TGTGCCAGCAGCCAATCGGACTACAACACCGGGGAGCTGTTTTTT
CASSQSDYNTGELFF
>.|TRBV7-2|TRBJ2-2|TRBD2
TGTGCCAGCAGCTTAGGAGCGGGAGCCACCGGGGAGCTGTTTTTT
CASSLGAGATGELFF
>.|TRBV19|TRBJ2-7|.
TGTGCCAGTAGTATAGAAGGCAGGAGGGTCGACGAGCAGTACTTC
CASSIEGRRVDEQYF
>.|TRBV2|TRBJ2-2|TRBD1
TGTGCCAGCAGCCTCGACAGGGACACCGGGGAGCTGTTTTTT
CASSLDRDTGELFF
>.|TRBV19|TRBJ1-5|TRBD1
TGTGCCAGTAGTGCGCAGGGGGGAATTGGCAATCAGCCCCAGCATTTT
CASSAQGGIGNQPQHF
>few|TRBV5-1|TRBJ2-7|TRBD1
TGCGCCAGCAGCTCAGATCCTGGGACAGGGGCATCGTTGCAGTACTTC
CASSSDPGTGASLQYF
>once|TRBV10-3|TRBJ1-1|.
TGTGCCATCAGTGAGTCTCCAACAGGGAGCCGATCGGCTTTCTTT
CAISESPTGSRSAFF